One sample yielded the 20 T cell receptor beta chains listed below, sequenced in a study of vaccination and CD4 T cells after COVID-19. The sample's treatment: approximately nine-day PBMC culture with coronavirus spike peptide pools or control peptides (ViraFEST assay). Cultured CD4+ T cells had their DNA profiled by the Oncomine TCR Beta short-read assay. TCRdb passed the PCR reads through MiXCR, listing each CDR3 protein once. The table lists some 10,000 distinct CDR3 sequences, 73% of them singletons. Their antigens remain unidentified. The sequencing input was CD4+ T cells from blood, cultured in vitro. The receptors were sampled from a human donor who had recovered from COVID-19.

The rearrangement uses TRBV15 and TRBJ2-1; TRBD2 matches at 13 bases. Trimming removed 8 bases from V and 9 bases from J; junction bases left unmatched: 10. The CDR3 length is 15 residues. Germline V gene lookup returns CDR1 LNHNV and CDR2 YYDKDF (reference sequence). Here the CDR3 DNA reads TGTGCCACCTCCCGTGGGACTAGCGGGGCCTTTGAGCAGTTCTTC. Translation gives CATSRGTSGAFEQFF.

Remarks on this clonotype: The junction shows a germline mismatch at one end, possibly a read error. The chain links TRBV19 to TRBJ2-3; D is perhaps TRBD1 (7 bases). The CDR3 sequence is 17 residues long. Germline V gene sequence: CDR1 LNHDA, CDR2 SQIVND (reference sequence). Here the CDR3 DNA reads TGTGTCAGTAGTATAGCGGTAACAGGGGTTAGCACAGATACGCAGTATTTT. The encoded protein is CVSSIAVTGVSTDTQYF.

This chain connects TRBV11-3 to TRBJ2-1, with a weak D call TRBD1 (7 bases). CDR1 and CDR2 from the germline V gene are SGHNT and YENEEA. This CDR3 has 13 amino acids. Trimming took 0 bases from V and 9 from J, leaving 9 bases between them. The CDR3 DNA reads TGTGCCAGCAGCTTAGATCAGGGGGGTGAGCAGTTCTTC. Residues: CASSLDQGGEQFF.

The chain uses TRBV2 and TRBJ1-6; TRBD1 agrees at 9 bases. The CDR3 is made up of 14 amino acids. V dropped 9 bases and J dropped 7; count of bases not matched to a gene: 7. The germline gives CDR1 SNHLY, CDR2 FYNNEI. The CDR3 DNA follows: TGTGCCAGGGGGGGACAGGGAAACAATTCACCCCTCCACTTT. It specifies CARGGQGNNSPLHF.

The V and J genes are TRBV7-7 and TRBJ2-3; no firm D call. Trimming shortened V by 1 base and J by 4 bases, and 6 bases separated the two germline ends. Germline CDR1 is SSHAT and CDR2 is FNYEAQ (reference sequence). The CDR3 contains 13 residues. The CDR3 spells CASSLGDSDTQYF. The CDR3, as DNA: TGTGCCAGCAGCTTAGGAGATTCAGATACGCAGTATTTT.

This rearrangement joins TRBV7-2 to TRBJ2-3, with TRBD1 matching 8 bases. From germline, CDR1 is SGHTA and CDR2 FQGNSA. Losses at the gene ends were 1 base for V and 2 bases for J; bases not matched to a gene: 5. The CDR3 consists of 16 residues. CDR3 in amino acids: CASSLVGQVITDTQYF. CDR3 DNA sequence: TGTGCCAGCAGCTTAGTGGGACAGGTGATCACAGATACGCAGTATTTT.

V is TRBV6-4 and J is TRBJ1-2; D is undetermined. The CDR3 totals 14 residues. Germline-derived CDR1 and CDR2 are MRHNA and SNTAGT. Trimming removed 2 bases at V and 3 bases at J, with 10 bases between. This CDR3 is CASSDGGSHYGYTF. For the CDR3, the DNA is TGTGCCAGCAGTGACGGAGGCAGCCACTATGGCTACACCTTC.

By sample fraction, this clonotype is medium-sized (0.01 to 0.1%). The J gene is TRBJ2-5, the V gene TRBV5-1; 8 bases map to TRBD1. The CDR3 totals 14 residues. Germline V lookup: CDR1 SGHRS, CDR2 YFSETQ. V lost 4 bases to trimming and J lost 5 bases; unmatched junction nucleotides: 7. CDR3 in DNA: TGCGCCAGCAGCAGTCCGACAGGGGCGGAGACCCAGTACTTC. Protein product: CASSSPTGAETQYF.

The gene calls are TRBV28 and TRBJ1-1; no clear D gene. The CDR3 runs to 15 residues. Looked up from germline, CDR1 is MDHEN and CDR2 is SYDVKM. Trimming cost V 1 base and J 1 base, with 10 bases left between them. The CDR3, as DNA: TGTGCCAGCAGTTTATCCCTAGGGAGGAACACTGAAGCTTTCTTT. This gives the protein CASSLSLGRNTEAFF.

This chain connects TRBV7-3 to TRBJ1-1; D uncertain. V was shortened by 5 bases and J by 1 base, with 8 bases between the two germline ends. CDR1 and CDR2 from the germline V gene are SGHTA and FQGTGA. This CDR3 comprises 13 residues. CDR3 in DNA: TGTGCCAGCAGCCCTACAACGAACACTGAAGCTTTCTTT. Translation: CASSPTTNTEAFF.

As regards this clonotype: One junction end disagrees with the germline gene, perhaps due to a read error. The chain carries TRBV28 and TRBJ2-7, with D possibly matching TRBD1 (6 bases). CDR1 is MDHEN, CDR2 SYDVKM, per germline. CDR3 length equals 13 residues. The CDR3 loop reads CASRPRTAARGDF. The CDR3 nucleotides read TGTGCCAGCAGGCCCCGGACAGCGGCTCGAGGGGACTTC.

The chain is built from TRBV6-5 and TRBJ1-1; D possibly corresponds to TRBD1 (5 bases). Between the trimmed V and J ends, which lost 2 bases and 5 bases, there was a span of 12 bases. Germline CDR1 reads MNHEY; CDR2 reads SVGAGI. The CDR3 runs 14 residues. The CDR3 reads CASSYVGAATEAFF. CDR3 nucleotides: TGTGCCAGCAGTTACGTTGGGGCCGCGACTGAAGCTTTCTTT.

V is TRBV6-4 and J is TRBJ1-5, with TRBD1 matching over 12 bases. Germline V gives CDR1 MRHNA, CDR2 SNTAGT. The CDR3 length is 14 residues. Trimming removed 5 bases from V and 7 bases from J; junction bases left unmatched: 3. The CDR3 spells CASSPGTGGQPQHF. CDR3 DNA sequence: TGTGCCAGCAGTCCCGGGACAGGGGGCCAGCCCCAGCATTTT.

The chain uses TRBV27 and TRBJ2-3; the match to TRBD2 covers 13 bases. This CDR3 is 16 amino acids long. Trimming at V came to 4 bases and at J to 9 bases, leaving 10 bases not matched to a gene. Germline CDR1 is MNHEY and CDR2 is SMNVEV (reference sequence). This chain's CDR3 is CASSSLTSGRRGTQYF. CDR3 nucleotides: TGTGCCAGCAGTTCTCTGACTAGCGGGAGGCGCGGAACGCAGTATTTT.

The J gene is TRBJ1-3, the V gene TRBV20-1; D call uncertain. The V end lost 2 bases, the J end lost 7 bases, and 15 bases lay between the germline ends. This CDR3 spans 14 amino acids. CDR1 is DFQATT, CDR2 SNEGSKA, per germline (reference sequence). For the CDR3, the DNA is TGCAGTGCTAGATCTTTAAACTGGGGTAACACCATATATTTT. Amino acids: CSARSLNWGNTIYF.

The V gene is TRBV20-1, the J gene TRBJ1-4; D unclear. Trimming cost V 7 bases and J 4 bases, with 16 bases left between them. The CDR3 is made up of 14 amino acids. CDR1 is DFQATT and CDR2 is SNEGSKA in the germline V gene (reference sequence). The CDR3 DNA follows: TGCAGTGTTACGACCCGGGAGGGTAATGAAAAACTGTTTTTT. Translating gives CSVTTREGNEKLFF.

The CDR3 region has the DNA TGTGCCAGCAGCCCCACAGGGTTCGGGTACTATGGCTACACCTTC. Translation gives CASSPTGFGYYGYTF. The chain links TRBV28 to TRBJ1-2, with D possibly TRBD1 on 6 matching bases. The germline V gene has CDR1 MDHEN and CDR2 SYDVKM. Trimming took 6 bases from V and 3 from J, leaving 17 bases between them. CDR3 length: 15 residues.

The chain employs TRBV20-1 and TRBJ1-2, with TRBD1 identical over 8 bases. Per the germline V gene, CDR1 is DFQATT and CDR2 is SNEGSKA (reference sequence). This CDR3 spans 14 amino acids. V lost 1 base to trimming and J lost 4 bases; unmatched junction nucleotides: 5. Written as DNA, the CDR3 is TGCAGTGCTAGAGGGTCCGGGACAGGCTATGGCTACACCTTC. Its translation is CSARGSGTGYGYTF.

V gene TRBV7-3 combines with J gene TRBJ1-1; D may be TRBD1 (5 bases). Trimming shortened V by 0 bases and J by 6 bases, and 14 bases separated the two germline ends. Germline V gives CDR1 SGHTA, CDR2 FQGTGA. This CDR3 spans 15 amino acids. The CDR3 bases are TGTGCCAGCAGCTTAACGTCCTTCGGGGGTTCTGAAGCTTTCTTT. It codes for CASSLTSFGGSEAFF.

This chain connects TRBV27 to TRBJ2-3; 8 positions agree with TRBD1. V gave up 6 bases and J gave up 1 base; unmatched junction bases: 6. The CDR3 extends over 15 amino acids. Germline values: CDR1 MNHEY, CDR2 SMNVEV (reference sequence). The CDR3: CASRIPGQGTDTQYF. In nucleotides, the CDR3 is TGTGCCAGCAGAATACCGGGACAGGGCACAGATACGCAGTATTTT.